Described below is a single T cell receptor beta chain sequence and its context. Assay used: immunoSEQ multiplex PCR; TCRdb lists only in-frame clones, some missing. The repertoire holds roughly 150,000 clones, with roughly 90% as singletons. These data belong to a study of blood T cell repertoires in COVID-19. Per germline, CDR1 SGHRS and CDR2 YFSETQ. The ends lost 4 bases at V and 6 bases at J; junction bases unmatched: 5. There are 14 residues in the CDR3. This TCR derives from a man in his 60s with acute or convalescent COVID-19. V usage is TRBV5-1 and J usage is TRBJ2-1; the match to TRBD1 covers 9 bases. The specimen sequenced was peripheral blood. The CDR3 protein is CASSPTGGFNEQFF. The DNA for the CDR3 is TGCGCCAGCAGCCCAACAGGGGGCTTCAATGAGCAGTTCTTC. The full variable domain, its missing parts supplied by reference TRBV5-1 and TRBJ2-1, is KAGVTQTPRYLIKTRGQQVTLSCSPISGHRSVSWYQQTPGQGLQFLFEYFSETQRNKGNFPGRFSGRQFSNSRSEMNVSTLELGDSALYLCASSPTGGFNEQFFGPGTRLTVL.